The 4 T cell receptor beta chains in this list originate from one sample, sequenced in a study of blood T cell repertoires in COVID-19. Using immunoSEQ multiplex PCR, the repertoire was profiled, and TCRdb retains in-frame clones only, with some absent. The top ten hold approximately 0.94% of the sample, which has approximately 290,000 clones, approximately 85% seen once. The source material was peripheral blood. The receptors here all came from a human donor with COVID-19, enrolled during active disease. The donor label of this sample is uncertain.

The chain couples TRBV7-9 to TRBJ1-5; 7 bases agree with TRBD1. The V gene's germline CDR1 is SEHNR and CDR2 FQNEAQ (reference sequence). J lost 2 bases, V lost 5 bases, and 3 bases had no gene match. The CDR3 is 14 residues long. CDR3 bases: TGTGCCAGCAGCATTACAGGGGGCAATCAGCCCCAGCATTTT. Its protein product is CASSITGGNQPQHF.

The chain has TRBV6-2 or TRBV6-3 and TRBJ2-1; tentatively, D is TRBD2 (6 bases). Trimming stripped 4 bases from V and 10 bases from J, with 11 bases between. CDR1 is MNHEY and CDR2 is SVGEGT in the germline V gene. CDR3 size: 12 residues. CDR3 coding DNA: TGTGCCAGCAGTTGGGGGGTAGGGGAGCAGTTCTTC. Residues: CASSWGVGEQFF.

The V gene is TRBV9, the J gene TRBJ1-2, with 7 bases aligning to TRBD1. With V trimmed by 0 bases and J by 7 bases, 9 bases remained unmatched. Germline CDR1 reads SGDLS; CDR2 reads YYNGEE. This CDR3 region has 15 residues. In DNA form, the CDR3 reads TGTGCCAGCAGCGTAGCGGCTTGGCAGGGGGGTGGCTACACCTTC. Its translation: CASSVAAWQGGGYTF.

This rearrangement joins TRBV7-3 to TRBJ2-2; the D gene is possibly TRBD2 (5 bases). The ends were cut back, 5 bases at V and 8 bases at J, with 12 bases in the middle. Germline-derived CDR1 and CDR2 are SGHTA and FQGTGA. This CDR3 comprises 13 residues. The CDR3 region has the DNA TGTGCCAGCAGCGTACTCCGGGATGGGGAGCTGTTTTTT. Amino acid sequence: CASSVLRDGELFF.